Listed here are 15 T cell receptor beta chains from one sample, sequenced in a study of blood T cell repertoires in COVID-19. The method was immunoSEQ multiplex PCR; TCRdb's version includes in-frame clones alone and lacks a portion of them. The sample has about 190,000 clones; approximately 81% are singletons. The sequencing input was peripheral blood. The receptors here all came from a human donor in a cohort sampled during active COVID-19.

The table lists this clone with a count of one. The chain uses TRBV27 and TRBJ2-1, with 10 positions matching TRBD2. Germline V gives CDR1 MNHEY, CDR2 SMNVEV (reference sequence). V was pared by 2 bases and J by 3 bases, with 10 bases of the junction left unmatched. This CDR3 has 18 residues. CDR3 nucleotide sequence: TGTGCCAGCAGTTTAGAACACCCAAGACTAGCGGGCTACAATGAGCAGTTCTTC. Translated, it gives CASSLEHPRLAGYNEQFF.

The rearrangement joins TRBV6-5 to TRBJ1-2; tentative D call: TRBD1 (5 bases). The CDR3 is 14 amino acids. CDR1 and CDR2 from the germline V gene are MNHEY and SVGAGI. Trimming removed 5 bases from V and 4 bases from J, with 14 bases in between. DNA for the CDR3: TGTGCCAGCAGTCCCCCGACAGAAGGCTATGGCTACACCTTC. It translates to CASSPPTEGYGYTF.

This clone has only a few counts. The chain employs TRBV28 and TRBJ2-4, with D perhaps TRBD1 (5 bases). Germline V gene data show CDR1 as MDHEN and CDR2 as SYDVKM. CDR3 length equals 13 residues. Trimming removed 6 bases from V and 4 bases from J, with 10 bases in between. CDR3 sequence: CASSWGTKNIQYF. The CDR3 DNA reads TGTGCCAGCAGCTGGGGCACGAAAAACATTCAGTACTTC.

This sequence joins TRBV5-1 and TRBJ1-2; 8 nucleotides line up with TRBD1. The ends lost 1 base at V and 8 bases at J; junction bases unmatched: 7. The CDR3 has 14 amino acids. Germline assignment: CDR1 SGHRS and CDR2 YFSETQ. As DNA, the CDR3 is TGCGCCAGCAGCTTGTCCAGGGGGCAGCGGGGCTACACCTTC. It encodes CASSLSRGQRGYTF.

The chain links TRBV7-2 to TRBJ2-5, with D tentatively TRBD1 (5 bases). Germline loops: CDR1 SGHTA, CDR2 FQGNSA. The CDR3 has 13 amino acids. Between the trimmed V and J ends, which lost 2 bases and 5 bases, there was a span of 9 bases. This CDR3 reads CASSLIGVETQYF. The CDR3 coding sequence is TGTGCCAGCAGCTTAATAGGGGTCGAGACCCAGTACTTC.

This chain uses TRBV24-1 with TRBJ2-1; 8 bases are shared with TRBD1. Germline V gives CDR1 KGHDR, CDR2 SFDVKD. V dropped 9 bases and J dropped 7; count of bases not matched to a gene: 10. This CDR3 region has 14 residues. The CDR3 DNA follows: TGTGCCACCCGAGGACAGGGAATGGGGAATGAGCAGTTCTTC. Protein sequence: CATRGQGMGNEQFF.

This clone was detected only a few times. V gene TRBV5-1 combines with J gene TRBJ1-2, with 9 bases that match TRBD1. CDR1 is SGHRS and CDR2 is YFSETQ in the germline V gene. The ends lost 2 bases at V and 8 bases at J; junction bases unmatched: 4. CDR3 length: 13 residues. The CDR3 DNA follows: TGCGCCAGCAGCTTACAGGGGGCGCGGGGCTACACCTTC. Its translation: CASSLQGARGYTF.

The chain has TRBV12-3 or TRBV12-4 and TRBJ2-3; D not certain. The CDR3 is 13 residues long. Trimming shortened V by 5 bases and J by 5 bases, and 11 bases separated the two germline ends. The CDR3 DNA is TGTGCCAGCAGTGCCCTAGTGGTAGATACGCAGTATTTT. It yields the protein CASSALVVDTQYF.

J is TRBJ2-3 and V is TRBV27; the D gene is possibly TRBD2 (6 bases). The germline V gene has CDR1 MNHEY and CDR2 SMNVEV (reference sequence). V was trimmed by 7 bases and J by 4 bases, leaving 15 bases between them. This CDR3 has 14 amino acids. The CDR3 here is CASTPDRRADTQYF. The DNA of the CDR3 is TGTGCCAGCACCCCTGATCGGAGGGCAGATACGCAGTATTTT.

This clone appeared a few times. The chain carries TRBV2 and TRBJ1-1; a possible D gene is TRBD1 (5 bases). Germline assignment: CDR1 SNHLY and CDR2 FYNNEI. The CDR3 extends over 13 amino acids. The ends were cut back, 4 bases at V and 7 bases at J, with 13 bases in the middle. The CDR3 bases are TGTGCCAGCAGTGTTTGGGGGGACGGTGAAGCTTTCTTT. Translated, it gives CASSVWGDGEAFF.

This clone has just one count. This chain links TRBV28 with TRBJ1-2; a possible D gene is TRBD1 (5 bases). The CDR3 length is 13 residues. Trimming cost V 2 bases and J 4 bases, with 8 bases left between them. CDR1 and CDR2 (germline): MDHEN, SYDVKM. The CDR3 DNA reads TGTGCCAGCAGTTTACCCAGGGTCTATGGCTACACCTTC. This translates into CASSLPRVYGYTF.

The CDR3 bases are TGTGCCAGCAGTTACCCAGGGAGGGAAGAGACCCAGTACTTC. As protein: CASSYPGREETQYF. The rearrangement uses TRBV6-5 and TRBJ2-5; 7 bases align to TRBD2. The CDR3 loop spans 14 amino acids. Looked up from germline, CDR1 is MNHEY and CDR2 is SVGAGI. The V and J ends lost 2 bases and 3 bases, in that order; junction bases with no gene match: 3.

This sequence joins TRBV6-5 and TRBJ2-3; tentative D call: TRBD2 (5 bases). This CDR3 has 13 amino acids. The V gene lost 7 bases and the J gene lost 0 bases, with 8 bases spanning the gap. Germline V gene lookup returns CDR1 MNHEY and CDR2 SVGAGI. This CDR3 reads CASTRLSTDTQYF. The CDR3 region has the DNA TGTGCCAGCACGCGACTAAGCACAGATACGCAGTATTTT.

The chain joins TRBV5-5 to TRBJ2-3; 8 positions match TRBD1. Germline CDR1 and CDR2: SGHKS and YYEKEE (reference sequence). J gave up 4 bases and V 4 bases, and 8 bases lay outside the gene matches. The CDR3 totals 15 residues. As DNA, the CDR3 is TGTGCCAGCAGCCCTGGACAGGGAAAGGCAGATACGCAGTATTTT. Protein sequence: CASSPGQGKADTQYF.

This clone appeared a single time. The chain employs TRBV10-2 and TRBJ2-7, with a weak D call TRBD1 (6 bases). This CDR3 has 12 residues. Trimming removed 11 bases at V and 3 bases at J, with 14 bases between. The V gene's germline CDR1 is WSHSY and CDR2 SAAADI. This CDR3 is CAARGGDYEQYF. The CDR3 DNA is TGCGCCGCCCGAGGGGGAGACTACGAGCAGTACTTC.